This TCR beta chain was captured in a study of T-cell memory formation after mild COVID-19. Study overall: TCR clusters largely stayed donor specific.

For this clonotype: Its specificity is unknown.

The CDR3 is 14 amino acids. V dropped 6 bases and J dropped 0; count of bases not matched to a gene: 4. Study results and limitations: Clones that contracted from day 15 to 85 had balanced CD4/CD8; later expanders were CD4+ biased. CD4+ contracting clones lay mainly in CM and EM, CD8+ ones in EMRA.

Each CDR3 protein gets one entry after TCRdb re-called the 5' RACE reads with MiXCR. The profile covers 150,000 to 200,000 distinct CDR3 sequences, with around 15% appearing a single time and roughly 15% taken by the ten largest. This chain links TRBV12-3 or TRBV12-4 with TRBJ1-1, with 7 bases identical to TRBD1. The sample taken for sequencing was PBMCs or a T cell subset sorted from them (not recorded which). The sequence was collected from an adult woman who had mild COVID-19 (a few samples of this study predate the infection). Cell type and time point are not known. The CDR3 protein is CASRFDRVNTEAFF. CDR3 bases: TGTGCCAGCAGATTTGACAGGGTGAACACTGAAGCTTTCTTT.